This TCR beta chain was obtained from a study of spatial heterogeneity in lung cancer. For the study at large: Samples were obtained from approximately 72 donors, all untreated early-stage non-small cell lung cancer patients. There were, on average, more than nine raw-read appearances for each unique TCR and UMI combination.

Documented time point: blood at routine non-recurrence follow-up after resection. This clonotype is medium-sized within its sample. Germline assignment: CDR1 SGHVS and CDR2 FNYEAQ. V was cut by 4 bases and J by 3 bases, with 10 bases left in between. The CDR3 is 13 residues long. MiXCR, run by TCRdb on the 5' RACE reads, gives a single entry per CDR3 protein. The sample includes 20,000 to 30,000 distinct CDR3 sequences, around 10% of them seen just once. The J gene is TRBJ2-7, the V gene TRBV7-6; no clear D. This TCR derives from a male donor with early-stage non-small cell lung cancer. The sequencing used PBMCs, collected at follow-up. Here the CDR3 DNA reads TGTGCCAGCAGCTCCGGACCGAACTACGAGCAGTACTTC. Protein sequence: CASSSGPNYEQYF. Looking up the rest from reference TRBV7-6 and TRBJ2-7 gives the full variable domain: GAGVSQSPRYKVTKRGQDVALRCDPISGHVSLYWYRQALGQGPEFLTYFNYEAQQDKSGLPNDRFSAERPEGSISTLTIQRTEQRDSAMYRCASSSGPNYEQYFGPGTRLTVT.